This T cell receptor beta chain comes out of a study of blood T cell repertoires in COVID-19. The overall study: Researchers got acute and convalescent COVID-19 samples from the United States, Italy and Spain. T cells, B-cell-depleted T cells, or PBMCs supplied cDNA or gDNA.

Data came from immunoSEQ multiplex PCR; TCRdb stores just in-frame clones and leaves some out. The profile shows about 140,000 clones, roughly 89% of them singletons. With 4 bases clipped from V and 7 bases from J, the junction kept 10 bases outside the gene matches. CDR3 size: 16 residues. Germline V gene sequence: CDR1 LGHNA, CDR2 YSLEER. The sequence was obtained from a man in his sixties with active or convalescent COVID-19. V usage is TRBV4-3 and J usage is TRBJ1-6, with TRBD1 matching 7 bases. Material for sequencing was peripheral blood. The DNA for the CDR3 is TGCGCCAGCAGCCTCTGGGGGACAGAGGAAAATTCACCCCTCCACTTT. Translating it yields CASSLWGTEENSPLHF.